Described below is a single TCR beta chain sequence and its context. Its specificity is unknown. This record belongs to a study of CXCR3-negative and CXCR3-positive naive CD8 T cells. The study, taken as a whole, reports: Researchers reported similar TRBV-TRBJ usage in naive CXCR3-negative and CXCR3-positive cells, though memory differed.

It was by 5' RACE with UMI labels that the TRB cDNA libraries were prepared. TCRdb reprocessed the 5' RACE reads, keeping one entry per CDR3 protein, no DNA. The repertoire shows more than 65,000 distinct CDR3 sequences; the top ten hold 1.5%. CD45RO-CCR7+CD27+CD95- marked naive CD8+ T cells. Sequencing used naive CXCR3- CD8+ T cells from blood. The subset: CD45RO-CCR7+CD27+CD95- naive CD8+ T cells lacking CXCR3 (TNR3-). This receptor was obtained from a human donor in good health. Some clones in this sample may be carry-over from other donors' samples.

CDR3 region: CASKGEDAPDEQYF. The chain recombines TRBV28 with TRBJ2-7. The CDR3 runs to 14 residues. The germline gives CDR1 MDHEN, CDR2 SYDVKM.